Below are 27 T cell receptor beta chains sequenced from a single sample in a study of OX40 agonist ivuxolimab in advanced cancers. Only in-frame clones appear in the TCRdb table, and some are missing; sequencing was by immunoSEQ multiplex PCR. The data show approximately 74,000 clones, with about four fifths seen just once and approximately 5.1% held by the top ten. The sample consisted of CD4+ or CD8+ T cells sorted from blood, taken in a trial of the OX40 agonist ivuxolimab. All receptors derive from an adult with an advanced solid tumor such as melanoma, head and neck, liver or kidney cancer.

The rearrangement uses TRBV2 and TRBJ1-2; 7 bases fit TRBD1. From germline, CDR1 is SNHLY and CDR2 FYNNEI. After removal of 5 bases from V and 5 bases from J, the junction contained 8 bases not matched to a gene. CDR3 size: 14 residues. DNA for the CDR3: TGTGCCAGCAGTTCGGGACAGCTGTCTTATGGCTACACCTTC. This sequence encodes CASSSGQLSYGYTF.

The chain links TRBV2 to TRBJ2-7; the D is unclear. Germline CDR1 is SNHLY and CDR2 is FYNNEI. The CDR3 covers 12 residues. Trimming took 2 bases from V and 3 from J, leaving 5 bases between them. The CDR3 DNA is TGTGCCAGCAGTGAAACCAACTACGAGCAGTACTTC. Amino acids: CASSETNYEQYF.

The chain carries TRBV5-1 and TRBJ2-3; perhaps D is TRBD1 or TRBD2 (6 bases each). The germline V and J ends were trimmed by 4 bases and 0 bases, with 18 bases remaining between them. There are 17 residues in the CDR3. Germline loops: CDR1 SGHRS, CDR2 YFSETQ. This chain's CDR3 is CASSPWEWGASTDTQYF. CDR3 nucleotide sequence: TGCGCCAGCAGCCCATGGGAGTGGGGGGCTAGCACAGATACGCAGTATTTT.

The chain joins TRBV7-9 to TRBJ2-7; D possibly corresponds to TRBD2 (6 bases). Germline V lookup: CDR1 SEHNR, CDR2 FQNEAQ (reference sequence). With 3 bases removed from V and 0 bases from J, the gap between germline ends came to 9 bases. This CDR3 comprises 14 residues. DNA for the CDR3: TGTGCCAGCAGCTTTCCCGGGGGCTCCTACGAGCAGTACTTC. This gives the protein CASSFPGGSYEQYF. Complete variable domain (other parts from reference TRBV7-9 and TRBJ2-7): DTGVSQNPRHKITKRGQNVTFRCDPISEHNRLYWYRQTLGQGPEFLTYFQNEAQLEKSRLLSDRFSAERPKGSFSTLEIQRTEQGDSAMYLCASSFPGGSYEQYFGPGTRLTVT.

The rearrangement uses TRBV28 and TRBJ2-2; TRBD2 matches at 14 bases. This CDR3 has 18 residues. CDR1 and CDR2 (germline): MDHEN, SYDVKM. V trimming: 5 bases; J trimming: 5 bases; junction bases outside the gene matches: 10. CDR3: CASSIAGTSGRETGELFF. CDR3 DNA: TGTGCCAGCAGTATAGCCGGGACTAGCGGGAGAGAAACCGGGGAGCTGTTTTTT. Combining the CDR3 with reference TRBV28 and TRBJ2-2 gives the whole variable domain DVKVTQSSRYLVKRTGEKVFLECVQDMDHENMFWYRQDPGLGLRLIYFSYDVKMKEKGDIPEGYSVSREKKERFSLILESASTNQTSMYLCASSIAGTSGRETGELFFGEGSRLTVL.

The rearrangement uses TRBV27 and TRBJ2-7; TRBD1 agrees at 7 bases. The V and J ends lost 2 bases and 2 bases, in that order; junction bases with no gene match: 0. Germline CDR1 and CDR2: MNHEY and SMNVEV (reference sequence). The length of the CDR3 is 13 residues. This CDR3 reads CASSLTGAYEQYF. In DNA, the CDR3 is TGTGCCAGCAGTTTAACAGGGGCCTACGAGCAGTACTTC.

The V gene is TRBV6-1, the J gene TRBJ2-7; D tentatively fits TRBD1 or TRBD2 (5 bases each). The germline gives CDR1 MNHNS, CDR2 SASEGT. The CDR3 is made up of 14 amino acids. Between the trimmed V and J ends, which lost 11 bases and 7 bases, there was a span of 24 bases. The CDR3 sequence is CALVRGVISGEQYV. The DNA for the CDR3 is TGTGCCCTAGTTCGAGGGGTCATCTCTGGGGAGCAGTACGTC.

V is TRBV19 and J is TRBJ1-6; 9 bases map to TRBD1. CDR1 LNHDA and CDR2 SQIVND come from the germline V gene (reference sequence). This CDR3 region has 13 residues. V lost 11 bases, J lost 10 bases, and 9 bases stayed unmatched. For the CDR3, the DNA is TGTGCCTCCCAGGGGACAGGGCACTCACCCCTCCACTTT. It translates to CASQGTGHSPLHF.

This chain joins TRBV28 and TRBJ2-7, with 9 bases identical to TRBD1. This CDR3 has 17 residues. Losses at the gene ends were 8 bases for V and 0 bases for J; bases not matched to a gene: 14. Germline V gene data show CDR1 as MDHEN and CDR2 as SYDVKM. CDR3: CASGLSRGTGSSYEQYV. CDR3 nucleotides: TGTGCCAGCGGGTTAAGTCGTGGGACAGGGAGCTCCTACGAGCAGTACGTC.

The rearrangement links TRBV19 to TRBJ1-4; no definite D call. V dropped 3 bases and J dropped 0 bases, with 8 bases sitting between them. The CDR3 is made up of 15 amino acids. Germline CDR1 is LNHDA and CDR2 is SQIVND (reference sequence). This CDR3 reads CASSMQAATNEKLFF. The CDR3 DNA reads TGTGCCAGTAGTATGCAGGCCGCAACTAATGAAAAACTGTTTTTT.

The V gene is TRBV19, the J gene TRBJ1-1; tentative D call: TRBD1 (6 bases). V was cut by 10 bases and J by 3 bases, with 12 bases left in between. Germline V gene data show CDR1 as LNHDA and CDR2 as SQIVND (reference sequence). This CDR3 comprises 12 residues. The CDR3 DNA follows: TGTGCCACAACCAGGGGATACACTGAAGCTTTCTTT. Residues: CATTRGYTEAFF.

This sequence joins TRBV5-1 and TRBJ1-4; no clear D. Trimming cost V 5 bases and J 5 bases, with 13 bases left between them. Germline V lookup: CDR1 SGHRS, CDR2 YFSETQ. The CDR3 runs to 14 residues. The CDR3 DNA reads TGCGCCAGCAGACCGGTGACGACAAATGAAAAACTGTTTTTT. It translates to CASRPVTTNEKLFF.

The chain recombines TRBV15 with TRBJ2-3, with TRBD2 matching 8 bases. The CDR3 length is 14 residues. The V segment lost 8 bases and the J segment 5 bases; nucleotides outside the gene matches: 9. In germline, CDR1 is LNHNV, CDR2 YYDKDF (reference sequence). The CDR3 DNA reads as TGTGCCACCGCGGGGACTAGGATGGTAGATACGCAGTATTTT. Encoded protein: CATAGTRMVDTQYF.

V is TRBV28 and J is TRBJ2-1, with a possible D match to TRBD1 (6 bases). V lost 6 bases, J lost 6 bases, and 12 bases lay in between. Germline V gene lookup returns CDR1 MDHEN and CDR2 SYDVKM. This CDR3 comprises 13 residues. The CDR3 nucleotides are TGTGCCAGCAGACCGGGACATCGCAATGAGCAGTTCTTC. Its translation: CASRPGHRNEQFF.

V is TRBV20-1 and J is TRBJ2-3; no clear D. V was shortened by 5 bases and J by 7 bases, with 10 bases between the two germline ends. The CDR3 sequence is 11 residues long. From germline, CDR1 is DFQATT and CDR2 SNEGSKA (reference sequence). The CDR3 region is CSALIPNTQYF. DNA of the CDR3: TGCAGTGCTCTTATTCCAAATACGCAGTATTTT.

V usage is TRBV20-1 and J usage is TRBJ2-1, with a tentative D call TRBD2 (6 bases). CDR1 and CDR2 from the germline V gene are DFQATT and SNEGSKA (reference sequence). The CDR3 has 10 residues. DNA of the CDR3: TGCAGCCCTAGCGACAATGAGCAGTTCTTC. It codes for CSPSDNEQFF.

The rearrangement uses TRBV5-4 and TRBJ2-3; 9 bases match TRBD1. The V segment lost 4 bases and the J segment 3 bases; nucleotides outside the gene matches: 3. The CDR3 length is 14 residues. Germline CDR1 and CDR2: SGHNT and YYREEE (reference sequence). CDR3 nucleotide sequence: TGTGCCAGCAGCCCGGGACAGGGAACAGATACGCAGTATTTT. Its translation is CASSPGQGTDTQYF.

The chain recombines TRBV6-1 with TRBJ1-1, with 11 bases lining up with TRBD1. The germline gives CDR1 MNHNS, CDR2 SASEGT. The V gene end was trimmed by 0 bases and the J gene end by 10 bases; junction bases not matched to a gene: 10. The CDR3 runs to 16 residues. CDR3 in amino acids: CASSEAGEGQGDVAFF. The CDR3 DNA is TGTGCCAGCAGTGAAGCGGGAGAGGGACAGGGGGATGTAGCTTTCTTT.

The rearrangement uses TRBV7-9 and TRBJ1-4; 9 bases are shared with TRBD1. The germline V gene encodes CDR1 SEHNR and CDR2 FQNEAQ (reference sequence). V was clipped by 5 bases and J by 6 bases; unmatched bases: 7. The length of the CDR3 is 15 residues. The CDR3 DNA is TGTGCCAGCAGCCCCGAGCGGACAGGGGATGAAAAACTGTTTTTT. Amino acids: CASSPERTGDEKLFF.

The chain uses TRBV14 and TRBJ1-1; D not certain. Germline-derived CDR1 and CDR2 are SGHDN and FVKESK. This CDR3 region has 13 residues. Between the trimmed V and J ends, which lost 4 bases and 1 base, there was a span of 7 bases. The CDR3 is CASSPHTNTEAFF. The CDR3 DNA follows: TGTGCCAGCAGCCCCCACACGAACACTGAAGCTTTCTTT.

V is TRBV7-2 and J is TRBJ2-7; the D gene is possibly TRBD2 (5 bases). The germline V gene has CDR1 SGHTA and CDR2 FQGNSA. This CDR3 region has 16 residues. Trimming took 0 bases from V and 1 from J, leaving 13 bases between them. The CDR3 protein is CASSLARDYLSYEQYF. CDR3 sequence (DNA): TGTGCCAGCAGCTTAGCACGTGACTATCTTTCCTACGAGCAGTACTTC.

The rearrangement uses TRBV9 and TRBJ2-7; the D gene is possibly TRBD2 (6 bases). This CDR3 comprises 14 residues. CDR1 and CDR2 (germline): SGDLS, YYNGEE. Trimming stripped 0 bases from V and 4 bases from J, with 11 bases between. The CDR3 sequence is CASSVGLEEYEQYF. As DNA, the CDR3 is TGTGCCAGCAGCGTAGGACTAGAAGAATACGAGCAGTACTTC.

The V call is TRBV9, the J call TRBJ1-3; no firm D call. This CDR3 spans 14 amino acids. Germline CDR1 and CDR2: SGDLS and YYNGEE. V gave up 0 bases and J gave up 0 bases, with 4 bases separating them. The CDR3 DNA reads TGTGCCAGCAGCGTAGGGAGCTCTGGAAACACCATATATTTT. This encodes CASSVGSSGNTIYF.

The rearrangement links TRBV28 to TRBJ1-5; possible D gene TRBD1, 6 bases. Trimming pared 8 bases from V and 2 bases from J, leaving 16 bases between. Germline V gives CDR1 MDHEN, CDR2 SYDVKM. The CDR3 has 15 residues. CDR3 sequence reads: CASLSQGSGNQPQHF. The CDR3 region has the DNA TGTGCCAGCCTATCCCAGGGGTCAGGCAATCAGCCCCAGCATTTT.

The gene calls are TRBV28 and TRBJ1-4, with D unresolved. With 2 bases removed from V and 4 bases from J, the gap between germline ends came to 8 bases. Per the germline V gene, CDR1 is MDHEN and CDR2 is SYDVKM. CDR3 size: 14 residues. The CDR3 spells CASSLGAFNEKLFF. CDR3 in DNA: TGTGCCAGCAGTTTAGGAGCTTTTAATGAAAAACTGTTTTTT. The full variable domain, in which reference TRBV28 and TRBJ1-4 provide the parts outside the CDR3, is DVKVTQSSRYLVKRTGEKVFLECVQDMDHENMFWYRQDPGLGLRLIYFSYDVKMKEKGDIPEGYSVSREKKERFSLILESASTNQTSMYLCASSLGAFNEKLFFGSGTQLSVL.

This sequence joins TRBV29-1 and TRBJ2-5, with a weak D call TRBD2 (7 bases). V gave up 4 bases and J gave up 5 bases, with 20 bases separating them. CDR1 and CDR2 from the germline V gene are SQVTM and ANQGSEA. The CDR3 spans 15 residues. Here the CDR3 reads CSVGPSRGAEETQYF. CDR3 bases: TGCAGCGTTGGCCCGAGTCGGGGGGCGGAGGAGACCCAGTACTTC. The entire variable domain, with the rest obtained from reference TRBV29-1 and TRBJ2-5, is as follows: SAVISQKPSRDICQRGTSLTIQCQVDSQVTMMFWYRQQPGQSLTLIATANQGSEATYESGFVIDKFPISRPNLTFSTLTVSNMSPEDSSIYLCSVGPSRGAEETQYFGPGTRLLVL.

In its sample, this clone was seen once. The chain recombines TRBV19 with TRBJ2-7; 7 bases align to TRBD2. Germline V gene sequence: CDR1 LNHDA, CDR2 SQIVND (reference sequence). This CDR3 spans 13 amino acids. The V and J ends lost 5 bases and 4 bases, in that order; junction bases with no gene match: 5. The CDR3 is CASSLTAGYEQYF. The CDR3 DNA reads TGTGCCAGTAGTTTGACAGCGGGGTACGAGCAGTACTTC.